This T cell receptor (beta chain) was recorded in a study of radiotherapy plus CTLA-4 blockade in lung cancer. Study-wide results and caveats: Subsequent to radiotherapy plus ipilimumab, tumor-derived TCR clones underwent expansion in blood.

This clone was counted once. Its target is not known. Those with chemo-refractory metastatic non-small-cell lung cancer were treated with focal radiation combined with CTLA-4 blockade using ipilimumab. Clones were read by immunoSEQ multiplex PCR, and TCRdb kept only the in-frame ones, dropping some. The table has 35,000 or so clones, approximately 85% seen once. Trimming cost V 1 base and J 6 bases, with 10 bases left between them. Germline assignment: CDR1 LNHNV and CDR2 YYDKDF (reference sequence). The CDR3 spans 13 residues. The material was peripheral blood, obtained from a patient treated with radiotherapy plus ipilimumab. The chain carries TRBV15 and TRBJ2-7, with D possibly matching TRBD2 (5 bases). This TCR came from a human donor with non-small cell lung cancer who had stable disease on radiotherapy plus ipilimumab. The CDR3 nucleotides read TGTGCCACCAGCAGAGTCCGGGAAGCCGAGCAGTACTTC. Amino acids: CATSRVREAEQYF.